Below are 21 T cell receptor beta chains sequenced from a single sample in a study of cytomegalovirus exposure and HLA in healthy donors. PCR used 60 Vbeta primers and 13 Jbeta primers. Profiling relied on immunoSEQ multiplex PCR, and the TCRdb table lists in-frame clones only, not all of them. The sample shows 200,000 to 250,000 clones, about 84% of them seen only once. The sequenced material came from PBMCs. The origin of the receptors is a human donor in good health.

Only a few counts were recorded for this clone. The chain has TRBV18 and TRBJ1-1; possible D gene TRBD1, 6 bases. CDR1 is KGHSH and CDR2 is LQKENI in the germline V gene. There are 14 residues in the CDR3. V was clipped by 2 bases and J by 10 bases, with 17 bases between them. CDR3 residues: CASSPGQTGTVAFF. The CDR3 nucleotides are TGTGCCAGCTCACCAGGACAGACAGGAACCGTAGCTTTCTTT. Full variable domain (rest looked up from reference TRBV18 and TRBJ1-1): NAGVMQNPRHLVRRRGQEARLRCSPMKGHSHVYWYRQLPEEGLKFMVYLQKENIIDESGMPKERFSAEFPKEGPSILRIQQVVRGDSAAYFCASSPGQTGTVAFFGQGTRLTVV.

V and J are TRBV5-4 and TRBJ2-7; D is perhaps TRBD1 (6 bases). Per the germline V gene, CDR1 is SGHNT and CDR2 is YYREEE (reference sequence). The CDR3 is 12 amino acids. Trimming removed 3 bases at V and 5 bases at J, with 9 bases between. In DNA form, the CDR3 reads TGTGCCAGCAGCTGGACAGACCACGAGCAGTACTTC. Translated, it gives CASSWTDHEQYF.

This clone occurred once. CDR3 coding DNA: TGTGCCAGCATGGGGGGGGCGGTGGGAGCAGATACGCAGTATTTT. It codes for CASMGGAVGADTQYF. The chain links TRBV28 to TRBJ2-3; a possible D gene is TRBD2 (7 bases). Germline CDR1 MDHEN, CDR2 SYDVKM. The CDR3 runs 15 residues. Trimming stripped 7 bases from V and 4 bases from J, with 18 bases between.

The V gene is TRBV27, the J gene TRBJ1-2; 9 bases map to TRBD1. The trim removed 9 bases at V and 7 bases at J, leaving 9 bases unmatched. There are 13 residues in the CDR3. The germline CDR1 and CDR2 sequences are MNHEY and SMNVEV (reference sequence). The CDR3 sequence: CASSEGQGRGYTF. For the CDR3, the DNA is TGTGCCAGTAGCGAGGGACAGGGTCGTGGCTACACCTTC.

This clone showed up just a few times. This chain links TRBV10-3 with TRBJ1-1, with D hard to call. Germline assignment: CDR1 ENHRY and CDR2 SYGVKD. V was shortened by 0 bases and J by 0 bases, with 5 bases between the two germline ends. The CDR3 loop spans 14 amino acids. In nucleotides, the CDR3 is TGTGCCATCAGTGAGTCGCAGATGAACACTGAAGCTTTCTTT. As protein: CAISESQMNTEAFF.

The chain uses TRBV18 and TRBJ1-1, with TRBD1 as a possible D gene (6 bases). This CDR3 contains 17 residues. Between the trimmed V and J ends, which lost 0 bases and 0 bases, there was a span of 14 bases. Germline CDR1 reads KGHSH; CDR2 reads LQKENI. CDR3 residues: CASSPPSVGGVNTEAFF. In DNA form, the CDR3 reads TGTGCCAGCTCACCACCGTCGGTAGGGGGGGTGAACACTGAAGCTTTCTTT.

J is TRBJ1-1 and V is TRBV6-6; no firm D call. The CDR3 consists of 13 residues. V was clipped by 3 bases and J by 6 bases, with 11 bases between them. Germline V lookup: CDR1 MNHNY, CDR2 SVGAGI (reference sequence). CDR3 nucleotide sequence: TGTGCCAGCAGTTATGTCGAGAGCGCTGAAGCTTTCTTT. Translated: CASSYVESAEAFF.

J is TRBJ2-3 and V is TRBV11-3; D perhaps matches TRBD2 (5 bases). Looked up from germline, CDR1 is SGHNT and CDR2 is YENEEA. The V end was cut by 0 bases, the J end by 0 bases, with 7 bases between. This CDR3 has 15 residues. CDR3: CASSLDGVSTDTQYF. DNA of the CDR3: TGTGCCAGCAGCTTAGACGGGGTGAGCACAGATACGCAGTATTTT.

The chain employs TRBV27 and TRBJ2-5, with TRBD2 matching 9 bases. The germline gives CDR1 MNHEY, CDR2 SMNVEV (reference sequence). V shed 4 bases, J shed 0 bases, and the junction held 3 bases outside the gene matches. There are 15 residues in the CDR3. Here the CDR3 reads CASSSSGRYQETQYF. The CDR3 DNA sequence: TGTGCCAGCAGTTCAAGCGGGAGGTACCAAGAGACCCAGTACTTC.

For the CDR3, the DNA is TGTGCCAGCAGCTTGGTCTCGGAGGGTGGGGCCTACGAGCAGTACTTC. Residues: CASSLVSEGGAYEQYF. V and J are TRBV5-6 and TRBJ2-7; perhaps TRBD2 as D (6 bases). The CDR3 contains 16 residues. V lost 0 bases and J lost 2, with 15 bases in between. Germline V gene sequence: CDR1 SGHDT, CDR2 YYEEEE. The complete variable domain, with remaining parts taken from reference TRBV5-6 and TRBJ2-7, reads DAGVTQSPTHLIKTRGQQVTLRCSPKSGHDTVSWYQQALGQGPQFIFQYYEEEERQRGNFPDRFSGHQFPNYSSELNVNALLLGDSALYLCASSLVSEGGAYEQYFGPGTRLTVT.

The chain is built from TRBV30 and TRBJ2-2, with D uncertain. CDR3 length: 13 residues. Deletions cut 3 bases from V and 4 bases from J, with 9 bases between. Germline CDR1 and CDR2: GTSNPN and SVGIG (reference sequence). CDR3 in amino acids: CAWRPQSTGELFF. CDR3 sequence (DNA): TGTGCCTGGAGACCACAGAGCACCGGGGAGCTGTTTTTT.

This sequence joins TRBV30 and TRBJ1-5; 9 bases are shared with TRBD1. Germline V lookup: CDR1 GTSNPN, CDR2 SVGIG (reference sequence). CDR3 size: 13 residues. V lost 0 bases to trimming and J lost 7 bases; unmatched junction nucleotides: 1. Here the CDR3 reads CAWSVGQGQPQHF. The CDR3 DNA reads TGTGCCTGGAGTGTCGGACAGGGGCAGCCCCAGCATTTT.

CDR3 sequence: CASSFSGQGAEAFF. The CDR3 region has the DNA TGTGCCAGCAGTTTCTCCGGACAGGGGGCGGAGGCTTTCTTT. The rearrangement joins TRBV28 to TRBJ1-1, with 11 bases aligning to TRBD1. In germline, CDR1 is MDHEN, CDR2 SYDVKM. After removal of 3 bases from V and 11 bases from J, the junction contained 8 bases not matched to a gene. This CDR3 has 14 residues.

The rearrangement joins TRBV7-3 to TRBJ2-1, with TRBD2 matching over 11 bases. CDR1 SGHTA and CDR2 FQGTGA come from the germline V gene. Losses at the gene ends were 5 bases for V and 1 base for J; bases not matched to a gene: 4. This CDR3 region has 16 residues. CDR3 coding DNA: TGTGCCAGCAGCCCAAGGACTAGCGGGTCCTACAATGAGCAGTTCTTC. This gives the protein CASSPRTSGSYNEQFF.

This chain joins TRBV29-1 and TRBJ1-2; D is unclear. The V gene's germline CDR1 is SQVTM and CDR2 ANQGSEA. This CDR3 is built from 12 residues. The ends were cut back, 1 base at V and 7 bases at J, with 10 bases in the middle. The CDR3 is CSVEVLGGGYTF. CDR3 nucleotides: TGCAGCGTTGAAGTTTTGGGAGGTGGCTACACCTTC.

The genes are TRBV13 and TRBJ2-7; the match to TRBD1 covers 8 bases. Germline CDR1 reads PRHDT; CDR2 reads FYEKMQ (reference sequence). CDR3 length: 15 amino acids. J was trimmed by 6 bases and V by 6 bases; bases with no gene match: 13. Here the CDR3 reads CASRPDRGVLSEQYF. The CDR3 DNA reads TGTGCCAGCAGACCTGACAGGGGCGTCCTCTCCGAGCAGTACTTC.

The rearrangement links TRBV7-8 to TRBJ2-7; TRBD1 might be the D (5 bases). The CDR3 has 14 amino acids. CDR1 is SGHVS, CDR2 FQNEAQ, per germline. The germline V and J ends were trimmed by 2 bases and 2 bases, with 10 bases remaining between them. The CDR3 protein is CASSLIGEAYEQYF. CDR3 nucleotides: TGTGCCAGCAGCTTAATAGGGGAAGCCTACGAGCAGTACTTC. Using reference TRBV7-8 and TRBJ2-7 for the parts outside the CDR3, the full variable domain is GAGVSQSPRYKVAKRGQDVALRCDPISGHVSLFWYQQALGQGPEFLTYFQNEAQLDKSGLPSDRFFAERPEGSVSTLKIQRTQQEDSAVYLCASSLIGEAYEQYFGPGTRLTVT.

On this clone itself: Other DNA sequences in the sample encode the same CDR3. J is TRBJ2-3 and V is TRBV18; D is ambiguous. Germline loops: CDR1 KGHSH, CDR2 LQKENI. The CDR3 spans 18 residues. V gave up 3 bases and J gave up 0 bases, with 19 bases separating them. CDR3 DNA: TGTGCCAGCTCACCCTACAACATAATTTCGACTAGCACAGATACGCAGTATTTT. It specifies CASSPYNIISTSTDTQYF.

V is TRBV6-5 and J is TRBJ1-2; D is undetermined. Germline V CDR1 and CDR2: MNHEY, SVGAGI. CDR3 length: 14 residues. Trimming took off 8 bases at V and 1 base at J, with 14 bases between the two ends. The DNA for the CDR3 is TGTGCCAGCGGAGCAGATTGGCATAACTATGGCTACACCTTC. Amino acid sequence: CASGADWHNYGYTF.

The CDR3 is CSGLTGSSYNEQFF. DNA of the CDR3: TGCAGCGGCCTGACTGGGAGCTCCTACAATGAGCAGTTCTTC. The rearrangement uses TRBV29-1 and TRBJ2-1; possibly TRBD2 for D (5 bases). Germline lookup yields CDR1 SQVTM and CDR2 ANQGSEA. V was cut by 7 bases and J by 0 bases, with 13 bases left in between. The CDR3 sequence is 14 residues long.

The J gene is TRBJ2-7, the V gene TRBV7-2; the match to TRBD1 covers 9 bases. Per the germline V gene, CDR1 is SGHTA and CDR2 is FQGNSA. The V and J ends lost 0 bases and 3 bases, in that order; junction bases with no gene match: 6. The CDR3 spans 16 residues. The CDR3 DNA reads as TGTGCCAGCAGCTTAGCGACAGGGGGTAGGGTCTACGAGCAGTACTTC. Translated, it gives CASSLATGGRVYEQYF.